This is a list of T cell receptor beta chains from one sample in a study of shared clonotypes between healthy human individuals. Assay: immunoSEQ multiplex PCR; the TCRdb copy retains only in-frame clones and omits some. The sample consists of about 600,000 clones, about 97% of them appearing once. The sequenced sample consisted of naive CD4+ T cells sorted from blood. The receptors come from a woman under 40 in good health. Each CDR3 is given with its conserved first and last residue. Fields, in order: V gene, D gene, J gene, clone size, CDR3 DNA, CDR3 protein. A D gene is named only where the DNA matches it firmly. Not all rows give a size; the values are once, few, many and, for expanded clones, a class.

V gene: TRBV28; D gene: -; J gene: TRBJ2-7; clone size: once; CDR3 DNA: TGTGCCAGCAGTTTAGTCACTCCTGGGGTATTTTTTAGTTACGAGCAGTACTTC; CDR3 protein: CASSLVTPGVFFSYEQYF
V gene: TRBV28; D gene: TRBD1; J gene: TRBJ1-2; clone size: once; CDR3 DNA: TGTGCCAGCAGTCCAACAGGGGGCTCCGGCTACACCTTC; CDR3 protein: CASSPTGGSGYTF
V gene: TRBV28; D gene: -; J gene: TRBJ1-1; clone size: -; CDR3 DNA: TGTGCCAGCAGTCCTTTAAAGGACGGGATGAACACTGAAGCTTTCTTT; CDR3 protein: CASSPLKDGMNTEAFF
V gene: TRBV10-3; D gene: -; J gene: TRBJ1-2; clone size: -; CDR3 DNA: TGTGCCATCACGTTTGGGGCAGAAGCTAACTATGGCTACACCTTC; CDR3 protein: CAITFGAEANYGYTF
V gene: TRBV5-5; D gene: TRBD1; J gene: TRBJ1-1; clone size: -; CDR3 DNA: TGTGCCAGCAGCTCTAGCCCCTGGGACAGTGAAGCTTTCTTT; CDR3 protein: CASSSSPWDSEAFF
V gene: TRBV18; D gene: TRBD2; J gene: TRBJ2-5; clone size: -; CDR3 DNA: TGTGCCAGCTCAGGGACTAGCGGCCAAGAGACCCAGTACTTC; CDR3 protein: CASSGTSGQETQYF
V gene: TRBV6-1; D gene: -; J gene: TRBJ1-1; clone size: -; CDR3 DNA: TGTGCCAGCAGTCCCAGACAGATGAACACTGAAGCTTTCTTT; CDR3 protein: CASSPRQMNTEAFF
V gene: TRBV28; D gene: TRBD1; J gene: TRBJ1-2; clone size: -; CDR3 DNA: TGTGCCAGCAGTTCAACCCAGGGGGCGCTTCTTGGCTACACCTTC; CDR3 protein: CASSSTQGALLGYTF
V gene: TRBV7-9; D gene: -; J gene: TRBJ2-3; clone size: -; CDR3 DNA: TGTGCCAGCAGCTTAGTTGCGGCCCTACCCTCTAAAAGTTCAGATACGCAGTATTTT; CDR3 protein: CASSLVAALPSKSSDTQYF
V gene: TRBV14; D gene: TRBD1; J gene: TRBJ2-7; clone size: -; CDR3 DNA: TGTGCCAGCAGCCAAAAGACCGGGACAGCTTACGAGCAGTACTTC; CDR3 protein: CASSQKTGTAYEQYF
V gene: TRBV2; D gene: -; J gene: TRBJ2-2; clone size: -; CDR3 DNA: TGTGCCAGCAGCCATGCTCGTGGTTACACCGGGGAGCTGTTTTTT; CDR3 protein: CASSHARGYTGELFF
V gene: TRBV7-8; D gene: -; J gene: TRBJ1-2; clone size: -; CDR3 DNA: TGTGCTACTGGGAGGGACTATGGCTACACCTTC; CDR3 protein: CATGRDYGYTF
V gene: TRBV11-2; D gene: -; J gene: TRBJ2-7; clone size: -; CDR3 DNA: TGTGCCAGCAGCTTAGGGCGTGTATACGAGCAGTACTTC; CDR3 protein: CASSLGRVYEQYF
V gene: TRBV5-1; D gene: -; J gene: TRBJ2-5; clone size: -; CDR3 DNA: TGCGCCAGCAGCTCGCGTGGCGGTTGGGAGACCCAGTACTTC; CDR3 protein: CASSSRGGWETQYF
V gene: TRBV19; D gene: TRBD2; J gene: TRBJ2-7; clone size: -; CDR3 DNA: TGTGCCAGTAGTACCTCAAGAGCGGGAGGAGGCCACGAGCAGTACTTC; CDR3 protein: CASSTSRAGGGHEQYF
V gene: TRBV5-6; D gene: -; J gene: TRBJ1-2; clone size: -; CDR3 DNA: TGTGCCAGCAGCTTGGAAGGATCCTATGGCTACACCTTC; CDR3 protein: CASSLEGSYGYTF
V gene: TRBV5-4; D gene: TRBD2; J gene: TRBJ2-4; clone size: -; CDR3 DNA: TGTGCCAGCAACCTAGCGGGAGTACCCATTCAGTACTTC; CDR3 protein: CASNLAGVPIQYF
V gene: TRBV29-1; D gene: TRBD1; J gene: TRBJ2-2; clone size: -; CDR3 DNA: TGCACCATACAGGGGGCGAACACCGGGGAGCTGTTTTTT; CDR3 protein: CTIQGANTGELFF
V gene: TRBV15; D gene: TRBD2; J gene: TRBJ2-7; clone size: once; CDR3 DNA: TGTGCCACCAGCAGAGGTTTAGCGGGAGGAAGGGACTCCGAGCAGTACTTC; CDR3 protein: CATSRGLAGGRDSEQYF
V gene: TRBV11-2; D gene: -; J gene: TRBJ2-1; clone size: -; CDR3 DNA: TGTGCCAGCAGCTTAGGTCCAGGGGAAGAGCAGTTCTTC; CDR3 protein: CASSLGPGEEQFF
V gene: TRBV7-2; D gene: TRBD2; J gene: TRBJ2-7; clone size: -; CDR3 DNA: TGTGCCAGCAGCTTAGAGCTCAGCGGGAGCTACGAGCAGTACTTC; CDR3 protein: CASSLELSGSYEQYF
V gene: TRBV9; D gene: -; J gene: TRBJ2-3; clone size: -; CDR3 DNA: TGTGCCAGCAGCGTAGTGGGTGGTTTCGCAGATACGCAGTATTTT; CDR3 protein: CASSVVGGFADTQYF
V gene: TRBV6-4; D gene: -; J gene: TRBJ2-1; clone size: -; CDR3 DNA: TGTGCCAGCAGTGACTCGGTAAGAAGCTCCTACAATGAGCAGTTCTTC; CDR3 protein: CASSDSVRSSYNEQFF
V gene: TRBV28; D gene: TRBD1; J gene: TRBJ1-2; clone size: -; CDR3 DNA: TGTGCCAGCAGTCCCGGGACAGCACTCTATGGCTACACCTTC; CDR3 protein: CASSPGTALYGYTF
V gene: TRBV7-9; D gene: -; J gene: TRBJ2-5; clone size: -; CDR3 DNA: TGTGCCAGCAGCTTAGCCTTACCGCGGGAAAGGGAGACCCAGTACTTC; CDR3 protein: CASSLALPRERETQYF
V gene: TRBV15; D gene: -; J gene: TRBJ2-3; clone size: -; CDR3 DNA: TGTGCCACCAGCAGATCCCCGGAGGGTACGCAGTATTTT; CDR3 protein: CATSRSPEGTQYF
V gene: TRBV9; D gene: -; J gene: TRBJ2-7; clone size: -; CDR3 DNA: TGTGCCAGCAGCGTCTCTACAGGGCCCGAGCAGTACTTC; CDR3 protein: CASSVSTGPEQYF
V gene: TRBV27; D gene: -; J gene: TRBJ2-1; clone size: -; CDR3 DNA: TGTGCCAGCAGTTTGGTTGGGCAGTCCGGCTCCTACAATGAGCAGTTCTTC; CDR3 protein: CASSLVGQSGSYNEQFF
V gene: TRBV6-5; D gene: -; J gene: TRBJ1-5; clone size: -; CDR3 DNA: TGTGCCAGCAGACAAAACGGGCTTGACAATCAGCCCCAGCATTTT; CDR3 protein: CASRQNGLDNQPQHF
V gene: TRBV2; D gene: TRBD1; J gene: TRBJ2-2; clone size: -; CDR3 DNA: TGTGCCTCCAACAGCAGGGGGACCGGGGAGCTGTTTTTT; CDR3 protein: CASNSRGTGELFF
V gene: TRBV28; D gene: TRBD1; J gene: TRBJ1-2; clone size: -; CDR3 DNA: TGTGCCAGCAGAAGCGGACAGGGAGGGGGCTACACCTTC; CDR3 protein: CASRSGQGGGYTF
V gene: TRBV6-5; D gene: TRBD2; J gene: TRBJ2-7; clone size: -; CDR3 DNA: TGTGCCAGCAGGCCCCCGGGACTACGCGAGCAGTACTTC; CDR3 protein: CASRPPGLREQYF
V gene: TRBV2; D gene: -; J gene: TRBJ1-1; clone size: -; CDR3 DNA: TGTGCCAGCAGTGAAGCAGGGGTTCCCACTGAAGCTTTCTTT; CDR3 protein: CASSEAGVPTEAFF
V gene: TRBV5-1; D gene: -; J gene: TRBJ2-4; clone size: -; CDR3 DNA: TGCGCCAGCAGCTCTAGGCAAGAAAACATTCAGTACTTC; CDR3 protein: CASSSRQENIQYF
V gene: TRBV6-5; D gene: -; J gene: TRBJ1-2; clone size: -; CDR3 DNA: TGTGCCAGCAGCCTCGACAGGAACTATGGCTACACCTTC; CDR3 protein: CASSLDRNYGYTF
V gene: TRBV28; D gene: TRBD1; J gene: TRBJ2-2; clone size: -; CDR3 DNA: TGTGCCAGCAGAACCGGGACAGAGACCGGGGAGCTGTTTTTT; CDR3 protein: CASRTGTETGELFF
V gene: TRBV19; D gene: -; J gene: TRBJ2-1; clone size: once; CDR3 DNA: TGTGCCAGTAGAGGGATCTCCTACAATGAGCAGTTCTTC; CDR3 protein: CASRGISYNEQFF
V gene: TRBV14; D gene: -; J gene: TRBJ1-1; clone size: -; CDR3 DNA: TGTGCCAGCAGCCAAGAGAGGAGGACTGAAGCTTTCTTT; CDR3 protein: CASSQERRTEAFF
V gene: TRBV4-2; D gene: TRBD2; J gene: TRBJ2-7; clone size: -; CDR3 DNA: TGTGCCAGCAGCCAAGCAAGCGGGAGCGTGTACGAGCAGTACTTC; CDR3 protein: CASSQASGSVYEQYF
V gene: TRBV6-6; D gene: -; J gene: TRBJ2-7; clone size: -; CDR3 DNA: TGTGCCAGCAGTTATAGGGTCTCGGGCTCCTACGAGCAGTACTTC; CDR3 protein: CASSYRVSGSYEQYF
V gene: TRBV10-1; D gene: TRBD2; J gene: TRBJ2-3; clone size: -; CDR3 DNA: TGCGCCAGCAGTGTGACTAGCCGTAGGGATACGCAGTATTTT; CDR3 protein: CASSVTSRRDTQYF
V gene: TRBV11-2; D gene: -; J gene: TRBJ2-2; clone size: -; CDR3 DNA: TGTGCCAGCAGCTTAGGTCGGTTTGGAAACACCGGGGAGCTGTTTTTT; CDR3 protein: CASSLGRFGNTGELFF
V gene: TRBV29-1; D gene: -; J gene: TRBJ1-1; clone size: -; CDR3 DNA: TGCAGCGTTGAAGTTCCCGTTTCCCGTAGCACTGAAGCTTTCTTT; CDR3 protein: CSVEVPVSRSTEAFF
V gene: TRBV11-2; D gene: -; J gene: TRBJ1-5; clone size: few; CDR3 DNA: TGTGCCAGCAGCTTAACTTTCGATCAGCCCCAGCATTTT; CDR3 protein: CASSLTFDQPQHF
V gene: TRBV5-1; D gene: -; J gene: TRBJ2-1; clone size: once; CDR3 DNA: TGCGCCAGCAGCTTGCCGAGGGCCGGATACAATGAGCAGTTCTTC; CDR3 protein: CASSLPRAGYNEQFF
V gene: TRBV11-2; D gene: -; J gene: TRBJ2-5; clone size: -; CDR3 DNA: TGTGCCAGCAGCTTAAGAGCGGTTAAAGAGACCCAGTACTTC; CDR3 protein: CASSLRAVKETQYF
V gene: TRBV7-3; D gene: TRBD2; J gene: TRBJ2-3; clone size: once; CDR3 DNA: TGTGCCAGCAGCTTGGGACTAGCGGGAGGGCTAGATACGCAGTATTTT; CDR3 protein: CASSLGLAGGLDTQYF
V gene: TRBV6-4; D gene: TRBD2; J gene: TRBJ2-3; clone size: -; CDR3 DNA: TGTGCCAGCAGTGACTCCGGACTAGCGGGCACAGATACGCAGTATTTT; CDR3 protein: CASSDSGLAGTDTQYF
V gene: TRBV7-2; D gene: TRBD2; J gene: TRBJ2-1; clone size: -; CDR3 DNA: TGTGCCAGCAGCTTATCCCTAGCGGGAGGGTCTGTACGAGGGAATGAGCAGTTCTTC; CDR3 protein: CASSLSLAGGSVRGNEQFF
V gene: TRBV5-1; D gene: -; J gene: TRBJ1-4; clone size: -; CDR3 DNA: TGCGCCAGCAGCTTGGCTGGGTTGCGGGAAAAACTGTTTTTT; CDR3 protein: CASSLAGLREKLFF
V gene: TRBV18; D gene: -; J gene: TRBJ1-5; clone size: -; CDR3 DNA: TGTGCCAGCTCACCCATCGGGGGGCACGGTAGCAATCAGCCCCAGCATTTT; CDR3 protein: CASSPIGGHGSNQPQHF
V gene: TRBV11-2; D gene: -; J gene: TRBJ1-1; clone size: -; CDR3 DNA: TGTGCCAGCAGCTTAGAGAGACTTAACACTGAAGCTTTCTTT; CDR3 protein: CASSLERLNTEAFF
V gene: TRBV6-1; D gene: -; J gene: TRBJ2-2; clone size: -; CDR3 DNA: TGTGCCAGCAGTACTACAGGGAACACCGGGGAGCTGTTTTTT; CDR3 protein: CASSTTGNTGELFF